This entry is about one T cell receptor (beta chain). Its antigen is undetermined. This sample also contains other DNA sequences that code for the same CDR3. Germline CDR1 and CDR2: LNHDA and SQIVND (reference sequence). V lost 6 bases to trimming and J lost 4 bases, with 9 bases between them. The CDR3 extends over 12 amino acids. Sequenced by immunoSEQ multiplex PCR; TCRdb stores in-frame clones only, minus some. The table includes roughly 2.1 million clones, 90% to 95% detected once. The data were taken from a study of shared clonotypes between healthy human individuals. Findings of the study overall: Blood was the only sampled material, and tissue repertoires likely differ.

Only CD45RO-negative cells positively selected for CCR7 counted as naive CD8 cells, so terminally differentiated effector memory CD45RA+ cells were excluded. Every donor, a Caucasian adult, lived in Nashville, Tennessee. The chain combines TRBV19 with TRBJ1-1; D not resolved. The sequencing sample was made of naive CD8+ T cells from PBMCs. The TCR originated in a man aged 18 to 35 in good health. Some clones in this sample may be carry-over from other donors' samples. CDR3 nucleotide sequence: TGTGCCAGTAGCGGAGGTGGCACTGAAGCTTTCTTT. Amino acids: CASSGGGTEAFF.